These 21 T cell receptor beta chains were sequenced from one sample in a study of vaccination and CD4 T cells after COVID-19. The antigens for these receptors are not known. Treatment meaning: roughly 11-day PBMC culture with coronavirus spike peptide pools or control peptides (ViraFEST assay). The Oncomine TCR Beta short-read assay generated sequence data from the DNA of cultured CD4+ T cells. TCRdb re-called the PCR reads with MiXCR, one entry per CDR3 protein. The sample yields more than 13,000 distinct CDR3 sequences, roughly 53% seen once. This material consisted of CD4+ T cells from blood, cultured in vitro, taken before SARS-CoV-2 vaccination. The receptors originated from a human donor who had recovered from COVID-19.

The V and J genes are TRBV24-1 and TRBJ2-7, with a possible D match to TRBD1 (7 bases). The CDR3 totals 13 residues. Trimming removed 3 bases at V and 5 bases at J, with 10 bases between. The germline V gene has CDR1 KGHDR and CDR2 SFDVKD. The CDR3 spells CATSDGGTDEQYF. As DNA, the CDR3 is TGTGCCACCAGTGATGGGGGGACAGACGAGCAGTACTTC.

This clonotype was seen only once. The V call is TRBV20-1, the J call TRBJ1-4; a possible D gene is TRBD1 (5 bases). The CDR3 consists of 16 residues. Germline lookup yields CDR1 DFQATT and CDR2 SNEGSKA (reference sequence). The V end was cut by 6 bases, the J end by 0 bases, with 17 bases between. CDR3 DNA: TGCAGTGCCCCCCCGGGGGAAAAAGCAACTAATGAAAAACTGTTTTTT. Translating gives CSAPPGEKATNEKLFF.

This chain connects TRBV11-2 to TRBJ1-2; D is uncertain. The germline V gene encodes CDR1 SGHAT and CDR2 FQNNGV. V dropped 5 bases and J dropped 2 bases, with 9 bases sitting between them. The CDR3 has 13 amino acids. In nucleotides, the CDR3 is TGTGCCAGCAGCAACCGGGGAAACTATGGCTACACCTTC. Amino acid sequence: CASSNRGNYGYTF. Based on the CDR3 plus reference TRBV11-2 and TRBJ1-2, the full variable domain is EAGVAQSPRYKIIEKRQSVAFWCNPISGHATLYWYQQILGQGPKLLIQFQNNGVVDDSQLPKDRFSAERLKGVDSTLKIQPAKLEDSAVYLCASSNRGNYGYTFGSGTRLTVV.

This clonotype was picked up a small number of times. This chain links TRBV5-4 with TRBJ2-5; 8 bases line up with TRBD1. The V segment lost 0 bases and the J segment 5 bases; nucleotides outside the gene matches: 3. From germline, CDR1 is SGHNT and CDR2 YYREEE (reference sequence). This CDR3 contains 14 residues. CDR3 DNA: TGTGCCAGCAGCTTGGGCAGGGGGCTGGAGACCCAGTACTTC. Translation gives CASSLGRGLETQYF.

This clonotype was found a few times. This chain connects TRBV20-1 to TRBJ1-2; TRBD1 is a possible D gene (6 bases). Germline V lookup: CDR1 DFQATT, CDR2 SNEGSKA (reference sequence). Trimming cost V 2 bases and J 0 bases, with 13 bases left between them. The CDR3 has 15 amino acids. The CDR3 protein is CSARPTGGTNYGYTF. The CDR3 nucleotides read TGCAGTGCTAGACCGACAGGAGGGACTAACTATGGCTACACCTTC.

The chain has TRBV6-2 or TRBV6-3 and TRBJ2-1; maybe TRBD2 (6 bases). The CDR3 has 14 amino acids. The V end lost 6 bases, the J end lost 8 bases, and 17 bases lay between the germline ends. Germline lookup yields CDR1 MNHEY and CDR2 SVGEGT. The CDR3 DNA sequence: TGTGCCAGCAGCCAGACTAGGAATGGCGATGAGCAGTTCTTC. It yields the protein CASSQTRNGDEQFF.

This clonotype was counted once. This rearrangement joins TRBV6-1 to TRBJ1-4; 7 nucleotides line up with TRBD1. Germline V gives CDR1 MNHNS, CDR2 SASEGT. This CDR3 region has 15 residues. V lost 6 bases to trimming and J lost 6 bases; unmatched junction nucleotides: 10. The CDR3 loop reads CASRPQGVGDEKLFF. The CDR3 region has the DNA TGTGCCAGCAGACCCCAGGGGGTGGGGGATGAAAAACTGTTTTTT.

V gene TRBV4-2 combines with J gene TRBJ1-5; D gene ambiguous. Germline values: CDR1 LGHNA, CDR2 YNFKEQ. V lost 2 bases and J lost 6, with 8 bases in between. The CDR3 spans 13 residues. The CDR3 coding sequence is TGTGCCAGCAGCCAACAACTTGGTCAGCCCCAGCATTTT. It codes for CASSQQLGQPQHF.

This chain links TRBV5-1 with TRBJ2-7, with D possibly TRBD2 on 6 matching bases. The CDR3 is 13 amino acids. Per the germline V gene, CDR1 is SGHRS and CDR2 is YFSETQ. Between the trimmed V and J ends, which lost 5 bases and 6 bases, there was a span of 15 bases. CDR3 sequence: CASRRDFSTEQYF. CDR3 sequence (DNA): TGCGCCAGCAGACGGGACTTCTCCACCGAGCAGTACTTC.

In DNA, the CDR3 is TGTGCCAGTAACACCGGGGGCGGGGACTACGAGCAGTACTTC. This encodes CASNTGGGDYEQYF. The chain carries TRBV19 and TRBJ2-7; D may be TRBD1 or TRBD2 (6 bases each). The CDR3 spans 14 residues. Per germline, CDR1 LNHDA and CDR2 SQIVND (reference sequence). V lost 7 bases and J lost 3, with 16 bases in between.

This sequence joins TRBV7-9 and TRBJ1-2, with 10 bases lining up with TRBD1. This CDR3 comprises 14 residues. Germline CDR1 and CDR2: SEHNR and FQNEAQ (reference sequence). V dropped 8 bases and J dropped 5; count of bases not matched to a gene: 8. The CDR3 DNA sequence: TGTGCCAGCCCTACGGGGACAGGGGAATATGGCTACACCTTC. Translation: CASPTGTGEYGYTF.

The chain couples TRBV11-3 to TRBJ2-5; D could derive from TRBD1 or TRBD2 (5 bases each). The CDR3 has 13 residues. V was clipped by 3 bases and J by 7 bases, with 12 bases between them. Germline V gene sequence: CDR1 SGHNT, CDR2 YENEEA. The CDR3 nucleotides are TGTGCCAGCAGCTTTCCGGGGCTGGGGACCCAGTACTTC. Amino acid sequence: CASSFPGLGTQYF.

This clonotype has a handful of counts. V gene TRBV19 combines with J gene TRBJ1-5; 7 nucleotides line up with TRBD1. The V gene's germline CDR1 is LNHDA and CDR2 SQIVND (reference sequence). The trim removed 6 bases at V and 4 bases at J, leaving 6 bases unmatched. This CDR3 is 14 amino acids long. The CDR3 DNA reads as TGTGCCAGTAGGCAACAGGGGAAAAATCAGCCCCAGCATTTT. Translated: CASRQQGKNQPQHF.

V gene TRBV11-2 combines with J gene TRBJ2-3; unclear D gene. Germline V gene data show CDR1 as SGHAT and CDR2 as FQNNGV. Trimming stripped 4 bases from V and 2 bases from J, with 13 bases between. The CDR3 consists of 15 residues. The CDR3 DNA is TGTGCCAGCAGCTCCGTCCGTACGTTCACAGATACGCAGTATTTT. The encoded protein is CASSSVRTFTDTQYF.

The V call is TRBV20-1, the J call TRBJ2-7; D remains ambiguous. Germline V gene sequence: CDR1 DFQATT, CDR2 SNEGSKA (reference sequence). The ends were cut back, 3 bases at V and 4 bases at J, with 13 bases in the middle. This CDR3 is built from 13 residues. The CDR3 DNA sequence: TGCAGTGCTAGTCTGGACGGTTCTTACGAGCAGTACTTC. Amino acid sequence: CSASLDGSYEQYF.

The rearrangement uses TRBV7-3 and TRBJ2-1, with 8 bases that match TRBD2. J gave up 9 bases and V 5 bases, and 9 bases lay outside the gene matches. The germline gives CDR1 SGHTA, CDR2 FQGTGA. The CDR3 runs to 14 residues. The CDR3 sequence is CASSQGLEISEQFF. The CDR3, as DNA: TGTGCCAGCAGCCAGGGACTAGAAATCTCTGAGCAGTTCTTC.

The J gene is TRBJ1-2, the V gene TRBV18; 9 nucleotides match TRBD1. The CDR3 runs 17 residues. The germline V gene has CDR1 KGHSH and CDR2 LQKENI. The V gene end was trimmed by 0 bases and the J gene end by 7 bases; junction bases not matched to a gene: 12. The CDR3 DNA reads TGTGCCAGCTCACCACCGACCTCTGGGACAGGGAGAAGTGGCTACACCTTC. This translates into CASSPPTSGTGRSGYTF.

This rearrangement joins TRBV10-2 to TRBJ1-5; TRBD1 matches at 8 bases. The CDR3 is made up of 15 amino acids. The V gene's germline CDR1 is WSHSY and CDR2 SAAADI. The V segment lost 6 bases and the J segment 4 bases; nucleotides outside the gene matches: 8. This CDR3 reads CASSRGQAENQPQHF. Here the CDR3 DNA reads TGCGCCAGCAGCCGGGGACAGGCCGAAAATCAGCCCCAGCATTTT.

This clonotype was counted between two and nine times. The genes are TRBV20-1 and TRBJ1-5, with TRBD1 matching 7 bases. Trimming cost V 1 base and J 0 bases; bases outside gene matches: 6. CDR1 DFQATT and CDR2 SNEGSKA come from the germline V gene (reference sequence). CDR3 size: 16 residues. The CDR3 nucleotides are TGCAGTGCTAGAGGATCGGGACAGCATAGCAATCAGCCCCAGCATTTT. Its translation is CSARGSGQHSNQPQHF.

The chain uses TRBV27 and TRBJ1-1; no clear D. The CDR3 extends over 13 amino acids. Trimming pared 6 bases from V and 6 bases from J, leaving 14 bases between. The germline CDR1 and CDR2 sequences are MNHEY and SMNVEV (reference sequence). The CDR3 DNA is TGTGCCAGCAGCCGGACGGCTATCGCTGAAGCTTTCTTT. The encoded protein is CASSRTAIAEAFF.

This chain links TRBV2 with TRBJ1-5; D is perhaps TRBD1 (6 bases). This CDR3 comprises 13 residues. Germline-derived CDR1 and CDR2 are SNHLY and FYNNEI. Trimming stripped 4 bases from V and 4 bases from J, with 8 bases between. The chain's CDR3 is CASSGTENQPQHF. CDR3 bases: TGTGCCAGCAGTGGGACAGAGAATCAGCCCCAGCATTTT.